The present T cell receptor (beta chain) was sequenced within a study of beta chain features in type 1 diabetes (dated by TCRdb to between 2017 and 2018). Study-level background: Patients and healthy donors did not differ in mean age, gender distribution, total cell number or subset yield. Regulatory and stem cell-like memory subsets were isolated from only 8 patients and roughly eight healthy donors, whereas naive and central memory subsets came from all 28 donors. In the study, TCRB repertoires of sorted circulating CD4+ T cell subsets from recently diagnosed type 1 diabetes patients were compared with those of matched healthy donors. A total of 100 million to 110 million sorted cells were examined across all samples, and a strong correlation was observed between cell number per subset and RNA yield. General study outcomes and caveats: At VDJ recombination sites, type 1 diabetes patients had fewer insertions and more deleted nucleotides, which implies abnormalities in thymic rearrangement. Because the HLA sub-analyses included only small numbers of individuals, any influence of HLA type on TCRB rearrangement was left unresolved. Type 1 diabetes patients showed a moderate but significant shortening of TCRB CDR3 length in all four CD4+ subsets. Naive, central memory and regulatory TCRB repertoires appeared to be more similar among patients than among healthy donors. Sequencing cDNA rather than genomic DNA could over-represent highly expressing activated cells, although activation and CD3 levels did not differ between groups. Shorter templates might have been favored by PCR, but patient and control samples were amplified and corrected together, so both groups would have been affected equally by any skew.

The entire isolated RNA was reverse transcribed using the High Capacity cDNA Reverse Transcription Kit, and thus expressed TCRB transcripts were sequenced. Naive, central memory and regulatory T cell samples underwent deep immunoSEQ sequencing, averaging around 3.9 million total reads per sample. Sorted cells were lysed in RLT buffer, and RNA was extracted using DNase-treated RNeasy Micro or Mini kits according to cell number. To prevent cross-contamination, each cell subset was processed individually, whereas patient and healthy donor samples were processed jointly. Using the immunoSEQ multiplex PCR, TCRB sequences were amplified from cDNA into 87-bp fragments spanning the CDR3 region. Amplicons were sequenced on the Illumina HiSeq platform. Per the source publication's procedure: Synthetic template baselines were used to correct PCR bias computationally, reads within Hamming distance 2 were collapsed, and singletons that could not be merged were discarded. By aligning reads against IMGT, V, D and J genes, CDR3 length, and insertions or deletions at six rearrangement sites were assigned. Within each subset, clonotype counts were normalized to the number of sorted cells before true diversity and Gini coefficients were calculated with the tcR R package. The overlap coefficient, calculated on TCRB nucleotide sequences, was used to quantify repertoire sharing. As a proxy for the pre-selection repertoire, out-of-frame TCRB sequences from naive cells were analyzed. Held by TCRdb, this immuneACCESS table contains in-frame sequences only and omits some clones. Under half of the omission traces to an unresolved V gene where checked; the cause of the rest is unknown. V and J calls and clone size are given by that table; D and trimming were obtained from the DNA. For this sample the table gives roughly 730,000 clones, of which 13% were detected only once. The ten largest clones take up less than 0.025% of the sample.

From the cysteine up to the phenylalanine, the CDR3 has a length of 13 residues. CDR3 DNA only is kept here, 39 bases in frame from base 1. CDR1 and CDR2 (SGHNT, YENEEA) derive from the germline V gene. Deletion took 5 bases off V and 5 bases off J, with a span of 12 bases between the germline ends. Each donor gave one peripheral blood draw, averaging approximately 0.12 L, which was collected into heparinised tubes. A BD FACSAria II and a panel including CD45RO, CCR7, CD25, CD127, CD95 and CD27 were used to sort naive, central memory, regulatory and stem cell-like memory CD4+ T cells. Every sorted population had a purity above 95%. PBMCs were isolated immediately by Lymphoprep density gradient centrifugation and stained directly without culture. Samples were stained and sorted in pairs, with one healthy donor and one patient per experiment, so that batch effects were minimized. This clone was recorded a few times. It has no known antigen specificity. One base away there is no much larger clone; base qualities are not given.

The source of this sequence is a man aged 18-30 years with type 1 diabetes. The sequence is built from TRBV11-3 and TRBJ2-5, with the D gene call left open. What was sequenced was naive CD4+ T cells from blood. The sample's cell subset or site, from its label and the paper: true naive CD4+ T cells. The DNA sequence follows: TGTGCCAGCAGCCGCGGCTCTGAGGAGACCCAGTACTTC. Its translation is CASSRGSEETQYF. Extended through the reference TRBV11-3 and TRBJ2-5 proteins, this CDR3 yields the full variable domain: EAGVVQSPRYKIIEKKQPVAFWCNPISGHNTLYWYLQNLGQGPELLIRYENEEAVDDSQLPKDRFSAERLKGVDSTLKIQPAELGDSAVYLCASSRGSEETQYFGPGTRLLVL.